The source of this T cell receptor beta chain is a study of blood T cell repertoires in COVID-19 (dated by TCRdb to 2020 to 2021). Concerning the study at large: Samples from collaborators originated in the United States, Italy and Spain and spanned both the acute and convalescent phases of COVID-19. The material from the prospective study consisted of cDNA or gDNA derived from T cells, B-cell-depleted T cells, or PBMCs. The dataset comprised deeply sampled blood TCRbeta repertoires from subjects exposed to, actively infected with, or recovered from COVID-19. A freely available public database, intended as a resource for researchers studying the immune response to SARS-CoV-2, is where the repertoires were released. Samples came from the ongoing ImmuneRACE study (first 160 participants) plus 1,254 subjects from 6 global collaborators. The sample metadata nearly always contained a de-identified subject ID, COVID-19 status, age in years and sex. Where HLA class I and class II types were available, the types were taken from metadata supplied by the sample provider, not from assay-based typing. What the work shows at the level of the full study, not this receptor alone: The amount of clinical and demographic metadata varied by source and participant and was provided uncurated.

Each collaborating institution followed its own protocols to collect whole blood in K2EDTA tubes. For TCRbeta analysis, collaborators shipped samples in one of three forms: frozen whole blood, isolated PBMCs, or DNA extracted from either of those sample types. TCRbeta CDR3 regions were amplified from genomic DNA using the immunoSEQ Assay, a bias-controlled multiplex PCR. Under the source paper's analysis protocol: The number of nucleated cells in each sample was estimated from the amplification of reference gene primers within the assay. Sequence reads were collapsed and filtered to measure the absolute abundance of every unique TCRbeta CDR3 rearrangement. Productive Simpson clonality was computed per sample as the square root of Simpson's diversity index over productive rearrangements. TCRdb retrieved this table from immuneACCESS and kept in-frame rearrangements only. Not all clones are present; in checked studies, unresolved V genes account for under half, and no reason is known for the remainder. That table supplies the V and J calls and clone size; D and trimming were determined from the DNA. The sample table holds about 160,000 clones, of which roughly 83% were seen once. The ten top clones hold roughly 9.2% of the sample.

Worth noting for this clone: There is no known antigen for this receptor. No much larger clone exists at a distance of one base, and base qualities are not known.

CDR1 and CDR2 (SEHNR, FQNEAQ) derive from the germline V gene (reference sequence). From cysteine to phenylalanine, the CDR3 is 17 amino acids long. The sequence is cut down to CDR3 DNA, 51 bases in frame from base 1. From V the trimming removes 4 bases and from J it removes 3 bases, while the gene matches leave 12 bases of the junction unaccounted for. The sequencing sample was made of peripheral blood. This sequence was found in a woman older than 75 with active or convalescent COVID-19. The V and J segments used are TRBV7-9 and TRBJ1-2, with 9 bases matching TRBD1. Read as DNA, the sequence is TGTGCCAGCAGCTCGCTTCGCGACAGGGGGATGTACTATGGCTACACCTTC. Translated, this gives CASSSLRDRGMYYGYTF.